Shown below are 9 T cell receptor beta chains from a single sample sequenced in a study of T-cell reconstitution after alpha-beta-depleted transplantation in children. TCRbeta library preparation incorporated unique molecular identifiers. TCRdb analysed the PCR reads with MiXCR anew, one entry per CDR3 protein. The sample lists 800,000 to 1,000,000 distinct CDR3 sequences; about 29% were seen once. The specimen was PBMCs, mostly from graft donor cells, collected 360 days after TCRalphabeta/CD19-depleted stem cell transplant. All receptors derive from a boy under two years old who had a stem cell transplant for SCID, so the T cells may come from the graft donor.

V and J are TRBV5-1 and TRBJ1-3; 8 bases are a match to TRBD1. The CDR3 is made up of 14 amino acids. In germline, CDR1 is SGHRS, CDR2 YFSETQ. V was pared by 0 bases and J by 8 bases, with 4 bases of the junction left unmatched. The CDR3 DNA sequence: TGCGCCAGCAGCTTGGGACAGGGGCCGGACACCATATATTTT. It translates to CASSLGQGPDTIYF. The variable domain in full, completed from reference TRBV5-1 and TRBJ1-3, reads KAGVTQTPRYLIKTRGQQVTLSCSPISGHRSVSWYQQTPGQGLQFLFEYFSETQRNKGNFPGRFSGRQFSNSRSEMNVSTLELGDSALYLCASSLGQGPDTIYFGEGSWLTVV.

This clonotype was found a few times. This chain joins TRBV7-2 and TRBJ2-3; D gene unclear. Between the trimmed V and J ends, which lost 2 bases and 3 bases, there was a span of 9 bases. Germline V gives CDR1 SGHTA, CDR2 FQGNSA. This CDR3 spans 14 amino acids. The CDR3 coding sequence is TGTGCCAGCAGCTTAATACCGGCGACAGATACGCAGTATTTT. It translates to CASSLIPATDTQYF.

This clonotype has a single count. The chain is built from TRBV11-2 and TRBJ1-5; D uncertain. Trimming shortened V by 4 bases and J by 5 bases, and 18 bases separated the two germline ends. The CDR3 is 16 amino acids. The germline V gene has CDR1 SGHAT and CDR2 FQNNGV. DNA of the CDR3: TGTGCCAGCAGCTCACGGCAGTTAAGTCATCATCAGCCCCAGCATTTT. It encodes CASSSRQLSHHQPQHF.

The chain uses TRBV4-1 and TRBJ1-5, with a tentative D call TRBD1 (5 bases). Germline loops: CDR1 MGHRA, CDR2 YSYEKL. Trimming stripped 1 base from V and 5 bases from J, with 15 bases between. CDR3 length: 16 residues. The CDR3 sequence: CASSQGLRAEHQPQHF. In DNA form, the CDR3 reads TGCGCCAGCAGCCAAGGGCTCAGGGCAGAGCATCAGCCCCAGCATTTT.

CDR3 DNA: TGTGCCACCAGCAGAGTTTACAATGAGCAGTTCTTC. This encodes CATSRVYNEQFF. The chain recombines TRBV15 with TRBJ2-1; D unclear. This CDR3 is 12 amino acids long. CDR1 and CDR2 from the germline V gene are LNHNV and YYDKDF (reference sequence). Trimming shortened V by 1 base and J by 4 bases, and 2 bases separated the two germline ends. The whole variable domain, remainder taken from reference TRBV15 and TRBJ2-1, is DAMVIQNPRYQVTQFGKPVTLSCSQTLNHNVMYWYQQKSSQAPKLLFHYYDKDFNNEADTPDNFQSRRPNTSFCFLDIRSPGLGDTAMYLCATSRVYNEQFFGPGTRLTVL.

This clonotype occurred a few times. The chain is built from TRBV27 and TRBJ2-1; 9 positions match TRBD2. This CDR3 has 16 amino acids. The V gene's germline CDR1 is MNHEY and CDR2 SMNVEV (reference sequence). The V gene end was trimmed by 2 bases and the J gene end by 7 bases; junction bases not matched to a gene: 9. In DNA, the CDR3 is TGTGCCAGCAGTTTACGTTGGCGGGGGGGCGTTAATGAGCAGTTCTTC. This gives the protein CASSLRWRGGVNEQFF.

This clonotype showed up just a few times. The rearrangement joins TRBV5-5 to TRBJ1-1; 8 bases match TRBD1. The CDR3 is 13 residues long. Germline CDR1 reads SGHKS; CDR2 reads YYEKEE (reference sequence). Unmatched junction bases numbered 7, after V lost 7 bases and J lost 5 bases. The chain's CDR3 is CASADRGRTEAFF. The CDR3, as DNA: TGTGCCAGCGCCGACAGGGGACGGACTGAAGCTTTCTTT.

This sequence joins TRBV12-3 or TRBV12-4 and TRBJ2-2; D is possibly TRBD2 (6 bases). V was shortened by 3 bases and J by 4 bases, with 9 bases between the two germline ends. The CDR3 consists of 14 residues. CDR3 protein: CASSFGDFTGELFF. The CDR3 DNA is TGTGCCAGCAGTTTCGGGGACTTCACCGGGGAGCTGTTTTTT.

The chain carries TRBV27 and TRBJ2-5; D assignment may be TRBD1 or TRBD2 (5 bases each). CDR1 MNHEY and CDR2 SMNVEV come from the germline V gene (reference sequence). This CDR3 contains 13 residues. V lost 6 bases and J 8 bases, leaving 16 bases between the germline ends. CDR3 DNA: TGTGCCAGCAGCACGTACCGTCGGGGCACCCAGTACTTC. It yields the protein CASSTYRRGTQYF.